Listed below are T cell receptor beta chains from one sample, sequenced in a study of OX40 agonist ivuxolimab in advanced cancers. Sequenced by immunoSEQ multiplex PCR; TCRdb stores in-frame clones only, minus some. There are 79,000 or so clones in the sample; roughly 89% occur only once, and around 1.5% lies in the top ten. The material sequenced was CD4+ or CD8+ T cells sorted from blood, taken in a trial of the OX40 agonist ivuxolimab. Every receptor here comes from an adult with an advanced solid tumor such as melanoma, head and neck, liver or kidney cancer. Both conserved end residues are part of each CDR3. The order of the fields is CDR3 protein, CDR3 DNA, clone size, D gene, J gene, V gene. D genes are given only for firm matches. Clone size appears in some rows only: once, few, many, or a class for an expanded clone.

CASSWTGRNQPQHF,TGTGCCAGTAGTTGGACAGGCCGCAATCAGCCCCAGCATTTT,once,TRBD1,TRBJ1-5,TRBV19
CASSFGGTLRTGELFF,TGTGCCAGCAGTTTTGGCGGGACTCTTAGGACCGGGGAGCTGTTTTTT,NA,NA,TRBJ2-2,TRBV28
CASRLGQFTDTQYF,TGTGCCAGCAGACTCGGACAGTTCACAGATACGCAGTATTTT,NA,NA,TRBJ2-3,TRBV6-1
CAISHGTDYGYTF,TGTGCCATCAGTCATGGGACAGACTATGGCTACACCTTC,NA,TRBD1,TRBJ1-2,TRBV10-3
CASRPNNVRQETQYF,TGTGCCAGCAGACCTAATAACGTGCGGCAAGAGACCCAGTACTTC,NA,NA,TRBJ2-5,TRBV2
CASSLKAGLYEQYF,TGTGCCAGCAGCCTCAAGGCCGGCCTCTACGAGCAGTACTTC,NA,NA,TRBJ2-7,TRBV27
CASSPRDRDTQYF,TGTGCCAGCAGTCCCCGAGACCGAGATACGCAGTATTTT,NA,NA,TRBJ2-3,TRBV6-1
CASSDFAQTGLPGNTIYF,TGTGCCAGCAGTGATTTCGCCCAGACAGGTCTTCCTGGAAACACCATATATTTT,NA,NA,TRBJ1-3,TRBV2
CAISEWGSTSRQYF,TGTGCCATCAGTGAGTGGGGGTCCACCTCGAGGCAGTACTTC,NA,NA,TRBJ2-7,TRBV10-3
CASTFSGPANEKLFF,TGTGCCAGCACTTTTTCAGGGCCAGCTAATGAAAAACTGTTTTTT,NA,NA,TRBJ1-4,TRBV6-1
CAISDSNGGGEAFF,TGTGCCATCAGTGATTCCAATGGGGGCGGGGAAGCTTTCTTT,NA,NA,TRBJ1-1,TRBV10-3